These T cell receptor beta chains were read from a single sample in a study of molecular identifiers for immune sequencing clone quantification. Each CDR3 protein is one row after TCRdb ran MiXCR on the PCR reads. This sample yields over 550,000 distinct CDR3 sequences, of which around 25% are seen a single time; roughly 0.83% belongs to the top ten. Sequenced sample: naive CD8+ T cells from blood, with Jurkat cell RNA spiked in. Receptor source: a human donor in good health. Some libraries in this study had Jurkat cell RNA spiked in. CDR3s include the opening cysteine and the closing phenylalanine or tryptophan. The D gene is left open where the match is weak. Clone size is given for some rows only: seen once, a few or many times, or a class if the clone is expanded.

d_gene	j_gene	len	abundance	v_gene	CDR3nt	CDR3aa
.	TRBJ2-7	14	many	TRBV5-5	TGTGCCAGCAGCTTCGGCCCCTCGCAGGACGAGCAGTACTTC	CASSFGPSQDEQYF
TRBD1	TRBJ2-3	16	many	TRBV7-9	TGTGCCAGCAGCTCTACAGGGGGAAGTGGCACAGATACGCAGTATTTT	CASSSTGGSGTDTQYF
.	TRBJ2-7	14	many	TRBV4-3	TGCGCCAGCAGCCCGGGCCAGAGCTCCTACGAGCAGTACTTC	CASSPGQSSYEQYF
.	TRBJ2-5	14	many	TRBV7-9	TGTGCCAGCAGCTTAGGCGAACTCCAAGAGACCCAGTACTTC	CASSLGELQETQYF
.	TRBJ1-2	14	.	TRBV5-1	TGCGCCAGCACTAACATTGGTAGTCTCTATGGCTACACCTTC	CASTNIGSLYGYTF
TRBD1	TRBJ2-7	17	few	TRBV4-3	TGCGCCAGCAGCCAAACCAGTCCCGGGACAGGGGGCTACGAGCAGTACTTC	CASSQTSPGTGGYEQYF
TRBD1	TRBJ1-4	15	few	TRBV12-3/TRBV12-4	TGTGCCAGCAGAGGGACAGGGGGCTTTAGTGAAAAACTGTTTTTT	CASRGTGGFSEKLFF
TRBD2	TRBJ2-7	15	few	TRBV20-1	TGCAGTGCCAGAGGAATAGCGGGAGGGCCGTACGAGCAGTACTTC	CSARGIAGGPYEQYF
.	TRBJ2-7	9	many	TRBV7-8	TGTGCCATCTTTCGGGAGCAGTACTTC	CAIFREQYF
TRBD2	TRBJ2-5	17	many	TRBV2	TGTGCCAGCAGCGTAGGACCACTAGCGGGGGGCGAAGAGACCCAGTACTTC	CASSVGPLAGGEETQYF
.	TRBJ2-7	13	many	TRBV29-1	TGCAGCGTTAAGGGCGCGTGGGCGTACGAGCAGTACTTC	CSVKGAWAYEQYF
.	TRBJ1-1	15	.	TRBV19	TGTGCCAGTAGTATGGGGACCGGGGGCAGTACTGAAGCTTTCTTT	CASSMGTGGSTEAFF
TRBD2	TRBJ2-1	17	few	TRBV28	TGTGCCAGCAGTTTATCCCTACTAGCGGGAGTTGACAATGAGCAGTTCTTC	CASSLSLLAGVDNEQFF
TRBD2	TRBJ2-5	15	many	TRBV7-9	TGTGCCAGCAGCTTGATCGGGAGGGCCGCAGAGACCCAGTACTTC	CASSLIGRAAETQYF
.	TRBJ2-7	15	.	TRBV4-1	TGCGCCCGCCGCCCAGAGCCCCACTTGCTCTACGAGCAGTACTTC	CARRPEPHLLYEQYF
.	TRBJ1-4	13	many	TRBV12-3/TRBV12-4	TGTGCCAGCAGCCGGGCCTCTAATGAAAAACTGTTTTTT	CASSRASNEKLFF
.	TRBJ2-1	14	.	TRBV7-9	TGTGCCAGCAAGGGGAGTAGCTCCTACAATGAGCAGTTCTTC	CASKGSSSYNEQFF
TRBD1	TRBJ1-4	16	many	TRBV2	TGTGCCAGCACGGATAGACAACAGGGGACTAATGAAAAACTGTTTTTT	CASTDRQQGTNEKLFF
.	TRBJ2-7	14	many	TRBV7-6	TGTGCCAGCAGCCCGGAGGTCGGCTCCTACGAGCAGTACTTC	CASSPEVGSYEQYF
TRBD1	TRBJ2-7	14	many	TRBV5-4	TGTGCCAGCAGCTCCCGGGACAGCTCCTACGAGCAGTACTTC	CASSSRDSSYEQYF
.	TRBJ2-3	14	few	TRBV6-2/TRBV6-3	TGTGCCAGCCGAAATCCTACTGGCTTAGATACGCAGTATTTT	CASRNPTGLDTQYF
.	TRBJ1-5	15	few	TRBV5-1	TGCGCCAGCAGCCACGAGGGTTTTTGGAATCAGCCCCAGCATTTT	CASSHEGFWNQPQHF
.	TRBJ2-3	13	many	TRBV20-1	TGCAGTGCTAGTGGAAGAGACTGGGATACGCAGTATTTT	CSASGRDWDTQYF
.	TRBJ2-7	19	.	TRBV7-8	TGTGCCAGCAGCTGGGTCCAATCCTTGGACGGAAAGTCCTCCTACGAGCAGTACTTC	CASSWVQSLDGKSSYEQYF
.	TRBJ2-7	13	.	TRBV11-3	TGTGCCAGCAGCTCCGGGCCTACCCACGAGCAGTACTTC	CASSSGPTHEQYF
.	TRBJ1-1	16	few	TRBV20-1	TGCAGTGCTAGAGGGACCGGAGTGGGGACGAACACTGAAGCTTTCTTT	CSARGTGVGTNTEAFF
.	TRBJ1-4	22	.	TRBV5-6	TGTGCCAGCAGCCGAACATCGTGGGACGTCACGTCCCGAGAGTCAACTAAAGAAAAACTGATTTTT	CASSRTSWDVTSRESTKEKLIF
.	TRBJ1-1	15	few	TRBV28	TGTGCCAGCAGTTTGGTCCTTAACCCGAACACTGAAGCTTTCTTT	CASSLVLNPNTEAFF
TRBD2	TRBJ2-7	14	.	TRBV5-3	TGTGCCAGCAGCTGGACTAGCCAGATGTACGAGCAGTACTTC	CASSWTSQMYEQYF
.	TRBJ2-1	11	many	TRBV30	TGTGCCTGGAGTGGACTTAATGAGCAGTTCTTC	CAWSGLNEQFF
TRBD1	TRBJ2-5	17	.	TRBV7-6	TGTGCCAGCAGCTTAGACGGGGGACAGGGGGACCAAGAGACCCAGTACTTC	CASSLDGGQGDQETQYF
TRBD1	TRBJ2-3	15	.	TRBV5-6	TGTGCCAGCAGCTCCCCAGGGGGCGATTACGATACGCAGTATTTT	CASSSPGGDYDTQYF
TRBD1	TRBJ1-2	14	few	TRBV27	TGTGCCAGCAGTTTCGGACAGGGTGGCTATGGCTACACCTTC	CASSFGQGGYGYTF
.	TRBJ1-5	15	many	TRBV6-2/TRBV6-3	TGTGCCAGCAGTTTCGGCGCGCAGAGCAATCAGCCCCAGCATTTT	CASSFGAQSNQPQHF
.	TRBJ2-6	18	many	TRBV6-5	TGTGCCAGCAGTTACTCTGGACAGCCTATCTCTGGGGCCAACGTCCTGACTTTC	CASSYSGQPISGANVLTF
.	TRBJ2-5	17	.	TRBV6-2/TRBV6-3	TGTGCCAGCAGTCGGACTACACTGAGGGAATTCCAAGAGACCCAGTACTTC	CASSRTTLREFQETQYF
TRBD1	TRBJ2-5	14	few	TRBV6-5	TGTGCCAGCAGTTACGTCAGGGGGCAAGAGACCCAGTACTTC	CASSYVRGQETQYF
.	TRBJ2-7	15	.	TRBV27	TGTGCCAGCAGTTTTCGGGCAGGGATCGCCTACGAGCAGTACTTC	CASSFRAGIAYEQYF
TRBD2	TRBJ2-5	17	few	TRBV20-1	TGCAGTGCTAGAGACCCTCGGACTAGCGGGAGTTGGGAGACCCAGTACTTC	CSARDPRTSGSWETQYF
.	TRBJ2-2	13	many	TRBV11-2	TGTGCCAGCAGTCTAGGGGGGGCCGGGGAGCTGTTTTTT	CASSLGGAGELFF
.	TRBJ2-1	12	few	TRBV12-3/TRBV12-4	TGTGCCAGCACCCCCGGGGAAAATGAGCAGTTCTTC	CASTPGENEQFF
.	TRBJ2-7	14	many	TRBV7-9	TGTGCCAGCACCAAGCCCGGAACGTCCTACGAGCAGTACTTC	CASTKPGTSYEQYF
TRBD1	TRBJ2-3	15	.	TRBV2	TGTGCCAGCAAGGGGCTACAGGGGCTTTCAGATACGCGGTATTTT	CASKGLQGLSDTRYF
.	TRBJ2-3	16	many	TRBV7-8	TGTGCCAGCAGCTCTCAACTAGAAAAAAGCACAGATACGCAGTATTTT	CASSSQLEKSTDTQYF
TRBD1	TRBJ1-4	16	.	TRBV11-2	TGTGCCAGCAGCTTATTTGGGACAGATAGAAATGAAAAACTGTTTTTT	CASSLFGTDRNEKLFF
.	TRBJ1-1	15	few	TRBV7-9	TGTGCCAGCAGCTTATCCCTTGCAAAGAACACTGAAGCTTTCTTT	CASSLSLAKNTEAFF
.	TRBJ2-5	16	few	TRBV4-1	TGCGCCAGCAGCCAAAGGACCGAAAGTCCCAAAGAGACCCAGTACTTC	CASSQRTESPKETQYF
.	TRBJ1-1	10	.	TRBV2	TGTGCCAGCAGTGGAGGGGGAGCTCTCTTT	CASSGGGALF
TRBD1	TRBJ1-5	15	.	TRBV27	TGTGCCAGCAGTTTGTCCCAGGGGGGGAATCAGCCCCAGCATTTT	CASSLSQGGNQPQHF
.	TRBJ2-3	16	many	TRBV20-1	TGCAGTGCTAGAGAACCCACGGGGGCTAGCACAGATACGCAGTATTTT	CSAREPTGASTDTQYF
.	TRBJ2-5	11	many	TRBV11-2	TGTGCCAGCAGCCCCGACATCACCCAGTACTTC	CASSPDITQYF
TRBD1	TRBJ2-7	15	many	TRBV25-1	TGTGCCAGCAGTGATTCCCAGGGGGTCCACAACGAGCAGTACTTC	CASSDSQGVHNEQYF
.	TRBJ2-5	16	few	TRBV27	TGTGCCAGCAGTCCCCATGCAGGGGTGAGGCAAGAGACCCAGTACTTC	CASSPHAGVRQETQYF
.	TRBJ2-5	15	many	TRBV5-6	TGTGCCAGCAGCTTGGATTCTAGCGCCCAAGAGACCCAGTACTTC	CASSLDSSAQETQYF
.	TRBJ2-5	15	many	TRBV6-5	TGTGCCAGCAGTCACGGTTTGGGGAATCAAGAGACCCAGTACTTC	CASSHGLGNQETQYF
TRBD2	TRBJ2-1	18	.	TRBV29-1	TGCAGCGTAGACCCGGGACTAGCGGCAACCAGCTCCTACAATGAGCAGTTCTTC	CSVDPGLAATSSYNEQFF